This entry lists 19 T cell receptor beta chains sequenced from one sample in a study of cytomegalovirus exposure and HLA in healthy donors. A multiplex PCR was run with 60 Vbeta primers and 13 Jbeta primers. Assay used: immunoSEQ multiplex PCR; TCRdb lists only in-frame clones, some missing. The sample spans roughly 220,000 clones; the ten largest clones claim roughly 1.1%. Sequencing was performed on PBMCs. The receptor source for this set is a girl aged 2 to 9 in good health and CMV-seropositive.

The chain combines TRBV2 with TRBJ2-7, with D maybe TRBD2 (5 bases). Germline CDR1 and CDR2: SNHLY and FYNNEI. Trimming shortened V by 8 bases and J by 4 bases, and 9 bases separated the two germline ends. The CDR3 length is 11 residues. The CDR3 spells CASETSYEQYF. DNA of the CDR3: TGTGCCAGCGAAACTAGTTACGAGCAGTACTTC.

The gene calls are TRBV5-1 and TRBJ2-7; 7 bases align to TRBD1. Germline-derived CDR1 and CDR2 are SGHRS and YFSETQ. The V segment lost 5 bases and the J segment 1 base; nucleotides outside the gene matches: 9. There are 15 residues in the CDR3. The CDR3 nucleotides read TGCGCCAGCAGTAGATCCCGGGACAGATCCTACGAGCAGTACTTC. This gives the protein CASSRSRDRSYEQYF. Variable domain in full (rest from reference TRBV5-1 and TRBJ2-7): KAGVTQTPRYLIKTRGQQVTLSCSPISGHRSVSWYQQTPGQGLQFLFEYFSETQRNKGNFPGRFSGRQFSNSRSEMNVSTLELGDSALYLCASSRSRDRSYEQYFGPGTRLTVT.

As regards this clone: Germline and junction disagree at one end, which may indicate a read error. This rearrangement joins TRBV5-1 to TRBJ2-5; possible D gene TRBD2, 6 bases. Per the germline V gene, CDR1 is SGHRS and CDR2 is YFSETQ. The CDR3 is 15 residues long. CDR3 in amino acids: CASSLTGAIQGTQYF. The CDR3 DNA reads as TGCGCCAGCAGCTTGACGGGAGCCATCCAAGGGACCCAGTACTTC.

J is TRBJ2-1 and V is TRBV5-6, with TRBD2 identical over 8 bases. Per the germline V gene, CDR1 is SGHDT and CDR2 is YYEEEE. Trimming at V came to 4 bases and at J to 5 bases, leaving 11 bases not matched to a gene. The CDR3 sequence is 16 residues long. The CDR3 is CASSIPSGRSDNEQFF. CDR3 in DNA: TGTGCCAGCAGCATCCCGAGCGGGAGATCAGACAATGAGCAGTTCTTC. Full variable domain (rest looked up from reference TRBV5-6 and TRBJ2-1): DAGVTQSPTHLIKTRGQQVTLRCSPKSGHDTVSWYQQALGQGPQFIFQYYEEEERQRGNFPDRFSGHQFPNYSSELNVNALLLGDSALYLCASSIPSGRSDNEQFFGPGTRLTVL.

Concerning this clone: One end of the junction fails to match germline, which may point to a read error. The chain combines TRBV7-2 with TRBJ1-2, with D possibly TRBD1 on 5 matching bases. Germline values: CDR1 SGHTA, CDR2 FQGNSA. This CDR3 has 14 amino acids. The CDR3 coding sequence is TGTGCCAGCAGCTTAGCGGGGGGGAACTATGGCTGCACCTTC. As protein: CASSLAGGNYGCTF.

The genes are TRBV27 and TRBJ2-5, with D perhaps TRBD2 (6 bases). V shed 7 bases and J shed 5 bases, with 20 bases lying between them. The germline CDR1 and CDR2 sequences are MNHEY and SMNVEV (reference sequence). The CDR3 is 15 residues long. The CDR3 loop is CASTRFSGGGETQYF. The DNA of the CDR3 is TGTGCCAGCACCAGATTTAGCGGTGGAGGGGAGACCCAGTACTTC.

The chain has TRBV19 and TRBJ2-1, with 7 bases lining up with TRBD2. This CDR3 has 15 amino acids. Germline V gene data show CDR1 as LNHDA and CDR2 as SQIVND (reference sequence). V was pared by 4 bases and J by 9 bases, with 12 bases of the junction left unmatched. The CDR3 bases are TGTGCCAGTAGTAGAACCGGGACTATCGGAGTTGAGCAGTTCTTC. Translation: CASSRTGTIGVEQFF.

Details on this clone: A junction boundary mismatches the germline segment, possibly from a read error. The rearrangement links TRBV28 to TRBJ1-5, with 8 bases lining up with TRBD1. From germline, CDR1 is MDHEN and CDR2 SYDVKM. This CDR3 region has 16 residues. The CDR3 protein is CVSSPTGVGGNQPQHF. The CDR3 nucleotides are TGTGTCAGCAGTCCGACAGGGGTGGGGGGCAATCAGCCCCAGCATTTT. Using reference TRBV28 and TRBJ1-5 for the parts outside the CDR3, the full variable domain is DVKVTQSSRYLVKRTGEKVFLECVQDMDHENMFWYRQDPGLGLRLIYFSYDVKMKEKGDIPEGYSVSREKKERFSLILESASTNQTSMYLCVSSPTGVGGNQPQHFGDGTRLSIL.

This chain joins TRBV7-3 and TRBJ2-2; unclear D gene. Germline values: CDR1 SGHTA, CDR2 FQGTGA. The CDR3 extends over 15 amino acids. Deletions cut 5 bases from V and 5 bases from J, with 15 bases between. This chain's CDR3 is CASSPGRIGTGELFF. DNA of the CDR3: TGTGCCAGCAGCCCAGGTCGAATCGGTACCGGGGAGCTGTTTTTT.

The CDR3 loop is CASSTRQGEGYTF. CDR3 nucleotide sequence: TGTGCCAGCAGTACTCGACAGGGCGAGGGCTACACCTTC. The V call is TRBV2, the J call TRBJ1-2; 7 bases agree with TRBD1. The CDR3 extends over 13 amino acids. V lost 5 bases and J lost 8; bases outside the gene matches: 8. Germline V lookup: CDR1 SNHLY, CDR2 FYNNEI.

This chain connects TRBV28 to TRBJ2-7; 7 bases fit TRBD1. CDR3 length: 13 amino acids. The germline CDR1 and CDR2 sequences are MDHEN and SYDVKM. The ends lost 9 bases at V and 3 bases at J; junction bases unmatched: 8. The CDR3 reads CASSRDSYYEQYF. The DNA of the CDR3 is TGTGCCAGTTCCCGGGACAGTTACTACGAGCAGTACTTC. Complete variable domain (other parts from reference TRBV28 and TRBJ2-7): DVKVTQSSRYLVKRTGEKVFLECVQDMDHENMFWYRQDPGLGLRLIYFSYDVKMKEKGDIPEGYSVSREKKERFSLILESASTNQTSMYLCASSRDSYYEQYFGPGTRLTVT.

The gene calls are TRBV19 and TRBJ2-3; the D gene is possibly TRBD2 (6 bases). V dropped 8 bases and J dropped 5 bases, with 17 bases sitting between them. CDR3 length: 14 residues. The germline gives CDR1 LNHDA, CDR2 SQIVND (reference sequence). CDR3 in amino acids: CASRGRWGEDTQYF. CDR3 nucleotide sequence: TGTGCCAGTCGGGGACGGTGGGGGGAAGATACGCAGTATTTT.

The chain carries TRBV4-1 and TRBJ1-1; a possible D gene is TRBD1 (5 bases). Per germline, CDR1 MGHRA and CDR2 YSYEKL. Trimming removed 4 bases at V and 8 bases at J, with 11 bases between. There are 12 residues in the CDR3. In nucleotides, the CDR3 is TGCGCCAGCAGCCCCCAGGGTTCGGAAGCTTTCTTT. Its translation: CASSPQGSEAFF.

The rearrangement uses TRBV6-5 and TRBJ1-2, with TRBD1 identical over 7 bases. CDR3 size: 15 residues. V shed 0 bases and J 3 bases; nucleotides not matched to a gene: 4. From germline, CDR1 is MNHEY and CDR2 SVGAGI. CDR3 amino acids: CASSYSGQGDYGYTF. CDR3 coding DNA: TGTGCCAGCAGTTACTCCGGCCAGGGGGACTATGGCTACACCTTC.

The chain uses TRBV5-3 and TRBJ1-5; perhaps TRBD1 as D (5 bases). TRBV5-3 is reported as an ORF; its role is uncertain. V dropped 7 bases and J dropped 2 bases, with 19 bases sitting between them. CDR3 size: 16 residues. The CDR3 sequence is CARQRTPDSGNQPQHF. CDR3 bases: TGTGCCAGACAACGAACCCCAGACAGTGGCAATCAGCCCCAGCATTTT.

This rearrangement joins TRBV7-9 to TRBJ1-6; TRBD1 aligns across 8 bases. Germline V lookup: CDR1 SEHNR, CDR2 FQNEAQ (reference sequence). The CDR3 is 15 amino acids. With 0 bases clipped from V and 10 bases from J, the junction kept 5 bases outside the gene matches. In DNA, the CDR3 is TGTGCCAGCAGCTTAGCAGGACAGGGTCGATCACCCCTCCACTTT. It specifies CASSLAGQGRSPLHF. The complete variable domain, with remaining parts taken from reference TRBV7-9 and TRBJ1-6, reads DTGVSQNPRHKITKRGQNVTFRCDPISEHNRLYWYRQTLGQGPEFLTYFQNEAQLEKSRLLSDRFSAERPKGSFSTLEIQRTEQGDSAMYLCASSLAGQGRSPLHFGNGTRLTVT.

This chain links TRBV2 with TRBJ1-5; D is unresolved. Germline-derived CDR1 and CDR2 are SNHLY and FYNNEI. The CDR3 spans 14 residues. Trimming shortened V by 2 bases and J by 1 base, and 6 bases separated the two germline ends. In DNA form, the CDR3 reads TGTGCCAGCAGTGAAATAACAAGCAATCAGCCCCAGCATTTT. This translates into CASSEITSNQPQHF.

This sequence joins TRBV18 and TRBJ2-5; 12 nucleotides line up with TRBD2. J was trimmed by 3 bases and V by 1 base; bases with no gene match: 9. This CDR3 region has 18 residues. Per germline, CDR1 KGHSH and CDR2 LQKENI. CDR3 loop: CASSPLAGTSGREETQYF. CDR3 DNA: TGTGCCAGCTCACCACTCGCCGGGACTAGCGGGCGGGAAGAGACCCAGTACTTC.

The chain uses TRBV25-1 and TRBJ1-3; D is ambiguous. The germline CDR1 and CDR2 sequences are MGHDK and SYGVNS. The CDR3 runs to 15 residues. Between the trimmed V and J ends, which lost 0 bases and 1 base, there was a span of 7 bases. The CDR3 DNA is TGTGCCAGCAGTGAATATGGCATATCTGGAAACACCATATATTTT. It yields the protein CASSEYGISGNTIYF. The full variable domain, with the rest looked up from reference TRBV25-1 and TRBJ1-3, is EADIYQTPRYLVIGTGKKITLECSQTMGHDKMYWYQQDPGMELHLIHYSYGVNSTEKGDLSSESTVSRIRTEHFPLTLESARPSHTSQYLCASSEYGISGNTIYFGEGSWLTVV.